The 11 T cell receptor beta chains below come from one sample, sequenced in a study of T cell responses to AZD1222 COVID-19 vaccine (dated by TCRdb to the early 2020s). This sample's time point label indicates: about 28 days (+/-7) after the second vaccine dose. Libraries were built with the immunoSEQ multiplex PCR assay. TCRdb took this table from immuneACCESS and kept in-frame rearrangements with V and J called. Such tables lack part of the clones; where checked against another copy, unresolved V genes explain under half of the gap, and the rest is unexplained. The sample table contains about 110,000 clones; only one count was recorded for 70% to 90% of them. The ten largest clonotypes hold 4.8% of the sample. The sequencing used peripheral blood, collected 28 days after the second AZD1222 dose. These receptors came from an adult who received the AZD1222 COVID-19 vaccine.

CDR3 sequence (DNA): TGCGCCAGCAGCACGGGTGCGGACACTGAAGCTTTCTTT. It specifies CASSTGADTEAFF. The chain links TRBV5-1 to TRBJ1-1; D unresolved. The CDR3 runs to 13 residues. Germline CDR1 SGHRS, CDR2 YFSETQ. V dropped 4 bases and J dropped 3 bases, with 10 bases sitting between them.

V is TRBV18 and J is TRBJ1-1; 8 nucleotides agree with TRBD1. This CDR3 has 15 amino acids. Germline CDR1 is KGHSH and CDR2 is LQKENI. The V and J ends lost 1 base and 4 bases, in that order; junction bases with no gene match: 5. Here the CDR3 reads CASSPLLQGVTEAFF. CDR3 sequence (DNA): TGTGCCAGCTCACCACTCTTACAGGGGGTCACTGAAGCTTTCTTT.

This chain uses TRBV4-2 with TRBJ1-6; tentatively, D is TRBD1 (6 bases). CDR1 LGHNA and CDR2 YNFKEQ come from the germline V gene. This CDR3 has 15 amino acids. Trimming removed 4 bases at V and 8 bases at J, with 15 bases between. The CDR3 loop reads CASSPYGAGDSPLHF. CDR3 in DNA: TGTGCCAGCAGCCCCTACGGGGCAGGGGATTCACCCCTCCACTTT.

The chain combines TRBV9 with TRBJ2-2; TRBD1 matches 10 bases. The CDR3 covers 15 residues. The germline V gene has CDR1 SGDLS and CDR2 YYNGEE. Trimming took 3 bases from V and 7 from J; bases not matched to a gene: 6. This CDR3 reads CASSAGTGVIGELFF. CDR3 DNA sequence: TGTGCCAGCAGCGCCGGGACAGGGGTGATCGGGGAGCTGTTTTTT.

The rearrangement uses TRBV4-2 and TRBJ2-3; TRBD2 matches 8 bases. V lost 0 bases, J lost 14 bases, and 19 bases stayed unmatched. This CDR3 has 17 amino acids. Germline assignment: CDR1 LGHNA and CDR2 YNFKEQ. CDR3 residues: CASSQEHRTSYTGGGYF. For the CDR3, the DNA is TGTGCCAGCAGCCAAGAACACAGGACTAGCTATACGGGGGGCGGGTATTTT.

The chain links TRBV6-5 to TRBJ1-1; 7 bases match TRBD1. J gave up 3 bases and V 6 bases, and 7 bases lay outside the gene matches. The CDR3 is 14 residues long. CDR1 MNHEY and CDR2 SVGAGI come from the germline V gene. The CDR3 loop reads CASSPGDSHTEAFF. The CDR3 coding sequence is TGTGCCAGCAGCCCCGGGGACAGTCACACTGAAGCTTTCTTT.

CDR3 bases: TGTGCCAGCAGCTCGGACAGAATCTATGGCTACACCTTC. This translates into CASSSDRIYGYTF. V and J are TRBV5-6 and TRBJ1-2; D perhaps matches TRBD1 (6 bases). The V end was cut by 3 bases, the J end by 4 bases, with 10 bases between. The CDR3 spans 13 residues. Germline V gene sequence: CDR1 SGHDT, CDR2 YYEEEE.

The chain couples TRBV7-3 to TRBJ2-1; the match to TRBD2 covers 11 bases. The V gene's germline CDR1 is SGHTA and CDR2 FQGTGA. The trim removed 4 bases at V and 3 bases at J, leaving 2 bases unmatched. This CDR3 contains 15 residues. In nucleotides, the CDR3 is TGTGCCAGCAGCTATCTAGCGGGGGGCTACAATGAGCAGTTCTTC. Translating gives CASSYLAGGYNEQFF.

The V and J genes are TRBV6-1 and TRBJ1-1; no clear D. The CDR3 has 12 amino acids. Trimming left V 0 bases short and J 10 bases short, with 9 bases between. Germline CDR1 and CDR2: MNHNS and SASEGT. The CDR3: CASSEAGLRAFF. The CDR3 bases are TGTGCCAGCAGTGAAGCGGGGTTAAGAGCTTTCTTT.

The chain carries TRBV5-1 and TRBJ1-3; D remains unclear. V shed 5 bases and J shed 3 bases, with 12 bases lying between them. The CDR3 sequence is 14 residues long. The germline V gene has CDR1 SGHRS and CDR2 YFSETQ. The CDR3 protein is CASRRGLFGNTIYF. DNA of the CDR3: TGCGCCAGCAGACGGGGATTGTTTGGAAACACCATATATTTT.

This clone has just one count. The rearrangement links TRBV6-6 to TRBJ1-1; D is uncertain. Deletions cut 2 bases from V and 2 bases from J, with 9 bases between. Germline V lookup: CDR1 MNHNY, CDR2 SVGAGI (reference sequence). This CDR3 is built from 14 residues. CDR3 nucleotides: TGTGCCAGCAGTTACACCCAAGGAAACACTGAAGCTTTCTTT. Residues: CASSYTQGNTEAFF.